The 4 T cell receptor beta chains presented below share a single source sample, sequenced in a study of technical replicates of blood from a few donors. Sequenced by immunoSEQ multiplex PCR; TCRdb stores in-frame clones only, minus some. The sample has some 79,000 clones; approximately 94% are singletons. The specimen sequenced was T cells isolated from PBMCs. These receptors were obtained from a human donor in good health.

This clone showed up just once. The chain employs TRBV10-1 and TRBJ2-2, with D possibly TRBD2 on 6 matching bases. CDR3 length: 13 residues. Germline V CDR1 and CDR2: WNHNN, SYGVQD (reference sequence). The germline V and J ends were trimmed by 5 bases and 5 bases, with 9 bases remaining between them. CDR3: CASSTEGTGELFF. CDR3 bases: TGCGCCAGCAGTACGGAGGGGACCGGGGAGCTGTTTTTT.

This clone has a single count. The chain is built from TRBV5-6 and TRBJ2-7, with D perhaps matching TRBD2 (5 bases). Per germline, CDR1 SGHDT and CDR2 YYEEEE. V lost 0 bases and J 4 bases, leaving 5 bases between the germline ends. CDR3 size: 12 residues. The CDR3 protein is CASSLERYEQYF. CDR3 nucleotides: TGTGCCAGCAGCTTGGAGCGGTACGAGCAGTACTTC.

This rearrangement joins TRBV5-5 to TRBJ2-7; no firm D call. This CDR3 is 11 amino acids long. CDR1 and CDR2 (germline): SGHKS, YYEKEE (reference sequence). Trimming stripped 6 bases from V and 3 bases from J, with 7 bases between. DNA for the CDR3: TGTGCCAGCACCGTAGACTACGAGCAGTACTTC. It codes for CASTVDYEQYF.

The rearrangement links TRBV29-1 to TRBJ2-7, with no clear D. The V and J ends lost 2 bases and 6 bases respectively, with 14 bases between them. Per germline, CDR1 SQVTM and CDR2 ANQGSEA. This CDR3 spans 13 amino acids. CDR3: CSVEPYPLAEQYF. CDR3 DNA: TGCAGCGTTGAACCGTATCCCCTGGCCGAGCAGTACTTC.